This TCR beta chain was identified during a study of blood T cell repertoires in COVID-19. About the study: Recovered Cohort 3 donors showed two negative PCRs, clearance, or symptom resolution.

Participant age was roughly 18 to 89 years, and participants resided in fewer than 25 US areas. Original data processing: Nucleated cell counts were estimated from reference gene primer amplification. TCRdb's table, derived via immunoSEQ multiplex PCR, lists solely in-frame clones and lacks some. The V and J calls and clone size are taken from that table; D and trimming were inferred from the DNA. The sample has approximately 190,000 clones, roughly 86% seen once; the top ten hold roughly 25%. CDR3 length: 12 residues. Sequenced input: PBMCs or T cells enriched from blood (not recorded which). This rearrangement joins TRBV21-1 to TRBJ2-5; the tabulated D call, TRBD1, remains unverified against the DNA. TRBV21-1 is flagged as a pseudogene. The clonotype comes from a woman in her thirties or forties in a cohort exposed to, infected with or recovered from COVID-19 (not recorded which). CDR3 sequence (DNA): TGTGCCACCAGTGACAGGGAAGAGACCCAGTACTTC. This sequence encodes CATSDREETQYF.